The clone carrying this TCR beta chain was recorded at least ten times. Its antigen is as yet unknown. The sample comes from a study of CD8+CD57+ T cells in acquired aplastic anemia. The overall study: Sorted CD4+ and CD8+ cells yielded about 2.9 ug of DNA on average. Findings and caveats of the study: Patients and controls shared 25 to 30 CD8+ CDR3 sequences, highly expressed in patients.

Genomic DNA, the template, was used for profiling of the TCR beta VDJ and CDR3. TCRdb fed the reads into MiXCR, producing one record per CDR3 protein. The data contain 150,000 or so distinct CDR3 sequences, about half of them singletons. CD8+CD57+ cell expansion had been shown by flow cytometry in patients chosen for sequencing. There were no patients without severe acquired aplastic anemia. No patient had been given any therapy when blood was sampled. Sequences were obtained from sorted CD4+, CD8+, or CD8+CD57+ T cells (not recorded which) from PBMCs. The clonotype was recovered from a human donor with aplastic anemia.

This CDR3 is CASSSLAGGEQYF. The CDR3 DNA reads as TGTGCCAGCAGTTCTTTGGCTGGGGGCGAGCAGTACTTC. The chain joins TRBV6-1 to TRBJ2-7; D could derive from TRBD1 or TRBD2 (5 bases each). The V gene lost 5 bases and the J gene lost 6 bases, with 14 bases spanning the gap. Germline lookup yields CDR1 MNHNS and CDR2 SASEGT. The CDR3 runs to 13 residues.